These 12 T cell receptor beta chains came from one sample sequenced in a study of OX40 agonist ivuxolimab in advanced cancers. Data came from immunoSEQ multiplex PCR; TCRdb stores just in-frame clones and leaves some out. The table lists some 38,000 clones, about 89% of them singletons. The sample here was CD4+ or CD8+ T cells sorted from blood, taken in a trial of the OX40 agonist ivuxolimab. Every receptor here comes from an adult with an advanced solid tumor such as melanoma, head and neck, liver or kidney cancer.

V is TRBV5-8 and J is TRBJ2-3; D may correspond to TRBD1 or TRBD2 (5 bases each). There are 13 residues in the CDR3. V lost 0 bases and J lost 8, with 10 bases in between. From germline, CDR1 is SGHTS and CDR2 YDEGEE. As DNA, the CDR3 is TGTGCCAGCAGCTTGGTCGGGGACGGTACGCAGTATTTT. Its protein is CASSLVGDGTQYF. The variable domain in full, with the rest retrieved from reference TRBV5-8 and TRBJ2-3, is EAGVTQSPTHLIKTRGQQATLRCSPISGHTSVYWYQQALGLGLQFLLWYDEGEERNRGNFPPRFSGRQFPNYSSELNVNALELEDSALYLCASSLVGDGTQYFGPGTRLTVL.

This chain joins TRBV5-1 and TRBJ2-3; the match to TRBD1 covers 12 bases. Unmatched junction bases numbered 7, after V lost 5 bases and J lost 6 bases. Germline lookup yields CDR1 SGHRS and CDR2 YFSETQ. The CDR3 contains 15 residues. CDR3 coding DNA: TGCGCCAGCAGGGGGACAGGGGGCGATTTGGATACGCAGTATTTT. Encoded protein: CASRGTGGDLDTQYF. Complete variable domain (other parts from reference TRBV5-1 and TRBJ2-3): KAGVTQTPRYLIKTRGQQVTLSCSPISGHRSVSWYQQTPGQGLQFLFEYFSETQRNKGNFPGRFSGRQFSNSRSEMNVSTLELGDSALYLCASRGTGGDLDTQYFGPGTRLTVL.

V and J are TRBV5-8 and TRBJ1-4; D is perhaps TRBD1 (6 bases). CDR1 and CDR2 (germline): SGHTS, YDEGEE. V lost 2 bases, J lost 7 bases, and 15 bases lay in between. The CDR3 is 15 residues long. The CDR3, as DNA: TGTGCCAGCAGCTTAATAGGGGGAGCTGGTGAAAAACTGTTTTTT. Amino acid sequence: CASSLIGGAGEKLFF. The variable domain in full, completed from reference TRBV5-8 and TRBJ1-4, reads EAGVTQSPTHLIKTRGQQATLRCSPISGHTSVYWYQQALGLGLQFLLWYDEGEERNRGNFPPRFSGRQFPNYSSELNVNALELEDSALYLCASSLIGGAGEKLFFGSGTQLSVL.

The chain uses TRBV6-6 and TRBJ2-2; D ambiguous. Germline V gene sequence: CDR1 MNHNY, CDR2 SVGAGI (reference sequence). V was pared by 2 bases and J by 3 bases, with 7 bases between. The CDR3 spans 14 residues. The CDR3 is CASSYRADTGELFF. The CDR3 DNA reads TGTGCCAGCAGTTACAGGGCGGACACCGGGGAGCTGTTTTTT.

The chain carries TRBV7-3 and TRBJ2-3, with unresolved D. This CDR3 region has 14 residues. The germline gives CDR1 SGHTA, CDR2 FQGTGA. V was cut by 4 bases and J by 0 bases, with 8 bases left in between. The CDR3 sequence is CASSYHGSTDTQYF. The CDR3 DNA reads as TGTGCCAGCAGCTATCATGGCAGCACAGATACGCAGTATTTT.

The chain joins TRBV11-2 to TRBJ1-3; D gene uncertain. Between the trimmed V and J ends, which lost 5 bases and 0 bases, there was a span of 14 bases. The CDR3 totals 16 residues. Germline V gives CDR1 SGHAT, CDR2 FQNNGV. In DNA, the CDR3 is TGTGCCAGCAGCCCACACACCGGAAGCTCTGGAAACACCATATATTTT. Translation gives CASSPHTGSSGNTIYF. The full variable domain, in which reference TRBV11-2 and TRBJ1-3 provide the parts outside the CDR3, is EAGVAQSPRYKIIEKRQSVAFWCNPISGHATLYWYQQILGQGPKLLIQFQNNGVVDDSQLPKDRFSAERLKGVDSTLKIQPAKLEDSAVYLCASSPHTGSSGNTIYFGEGSWLTVV.

This clone was seen only once. The genes are TRBV4-1 and TRBJ1-2; D ambiguous. CDR3 size: 14 residues. V lost 2 bases and J 4 bases, leaving 11 bases between the germline ends. Germline CDR1 and CDR2: MGHRA and YSYEKL. CDR3 DNA: TGCGCCAGCAGCCAACCCACCCTGGGCTATGGCTACACCTTC. Its translation is CASSQPTLGYGYTF.

In DNA, the CDR3 is TGTGCCAGCAGCCTACGACAGGGTCCAAACATTCAGTACTTC. Translating gives CASSLRQGPNIQYF. The chain carries TRBV5-6 and TRBJ2-4; TRBD1 matches at 7 bases. J lost 6 bases, V lost 4 bases, and 7 bases had no gene match. The CDR3 has 14 amino acids. The germline gives CDR1 SGHDT, CDR2 YYEEEE. Full variable domain (rest looked up from reference TRBV5-6 and TRBJ2-4): DAGVTQSPTHLIKTRGQQVTLRCSPKSGHDTVSWYQQALGQGPQFIFQYYEEEERQRGNFPDRFSGHQFPNYSSELNVNALLLGDSALYLCASSLRQGPNIQYFGAGTRLSVL.

The V and J genes are TRBV9 and TRBJ2-3, with D maybe TRBD2 (6 bases). The CDR3 runs to 12 residues. V was clipped by 4 bases and J by 9 bases, with 12 bases between them. Germline CDR1 SGDLS, CDR2 YYNGEE. CDR3 region: CASSLAIGTQYF. CDR3 DNA: TGTGCCAGCAGCCTAGCGATTGGGACGCAGTATTTT.

This chain's CDR3 is CASSGGGNEQYF. The CDR3 DNA reads as TGCGCCAGCAGCGGGGGTGGGAACGAGCAGTACTTC. The rearrangement links TRBV5-1 to TRBJ2-7, with D perhaps given as TRBD1 or TRBD2 (5 bases each). V was trimmed by 4 bases and J by 5 bases, leaving 10 bases between them. CDR1 and CDR2 from the germline V gene are SGHRS and YFSETQ. CDR3 length: 12 residues.

The chain joins TRBV10-3 to TRBJ2-5; 8 nucleotides line up with TRBD1. This CDR3 is 14 amino acids long. Germline CDR1 and CDR2: ENHRY and SYGVKD. Trimming at V came to 6 bases and at J to 4 bases, leaving 7 bases not matched to a gene. CDR3 amino acids: CAISRDRTRETQYF. CDR3 sequence (DNA): TGTGCCATCAGCCGGGACAGGACACGAGAGACCCAGTACTTC.

The rearrangement joins TRBV18 to TRBJ2-7; the match to TRBD1 covers 10 bases. The CDR3 contains 18 residues. V was pared by 6 bases and J by 4 bases, with 18 bases of the junction left unmatched. The germline V gene has CDR1 KGHSH and CDR2 LQKENI. CDR3 DNA: TGTGCCAGCTCTTCGCCGGGACAGGGGTTTGTTAATACTTACGAGCAGTACTTC. Its protein product is CASSSPGQGFVNTYEQYF.